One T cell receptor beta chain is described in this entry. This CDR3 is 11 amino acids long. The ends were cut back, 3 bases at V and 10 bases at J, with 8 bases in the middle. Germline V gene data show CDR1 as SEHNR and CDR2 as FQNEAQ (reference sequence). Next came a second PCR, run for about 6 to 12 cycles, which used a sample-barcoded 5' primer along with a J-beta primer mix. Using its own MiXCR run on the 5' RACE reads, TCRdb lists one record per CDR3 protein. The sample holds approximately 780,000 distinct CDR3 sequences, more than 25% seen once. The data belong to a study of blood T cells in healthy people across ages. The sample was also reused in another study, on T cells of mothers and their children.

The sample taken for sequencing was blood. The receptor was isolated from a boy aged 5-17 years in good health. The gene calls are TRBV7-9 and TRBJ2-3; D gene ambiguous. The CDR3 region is CASSFDVPQYF. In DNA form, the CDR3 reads TGTGCCAGCAGCTTCGACGTCCCGCAGTATTTT.